These 29 T cell receptor beta chains came from one sample sequenced in a study of T-cell reconstitution after alpha-beta-depleted transplantation in children. Unique molecular identifiers were incorporated when the TCRbeta library was constructed. TCRdb re-called the PCR reads with MiXCR, one entry per CDR3 protein. The sample has some 250,000 distinct CDR3 sequences, more than 10% seen once. The specimen comprised PBMCs from the stem cell graft donor, sampled from the stem cell graft. These receptor sequences come from a human donor who donated a stem cell graft to a child with acute lymphoblastic leukemia.

This clonotype was detected many times. The rearrangement joins TRBV20-1 to TRBJ1-5; tentative D call: TRBD1 (6 bases). Germline V lookup: CDR1 DFQATT, CDR2 SNEGSKA (reference sequence). The CDR3 length is 14 residues. V shed 4 bases and J shed 6 bases, with 16 bases lying between them. The CDR3 DNA is TGCAGTGCTACGAGCGGGGGCGGAGGTCAGCCCCAGCATTTT. It translates to CSATSGGGGQPQHF.

This clonotype has a count of ten or more. The chain couples TRBV27 to TRBJ2-7; D might be TRBD1 (5 bases). V was cut by 3 bases and J by 3 bases, with 9 bases left in between. The CDR3 is 13 residues long. Germline CDR1 and CDR2: MNHEY and SMNVEV (reference sequence). CDR3 loop: CASSFTGNYEQYF. In DNA form, the CDR3 reads TGTGCCAGCAGTTTCACAGGCAACTACGAGCAGTACTTC.

In this sample, this clonotype turned up many times. The chain joins TRBV27 to TRBJ2-3; 7 nucleotides line up with TRBD2. With 6 bases clipped from V and 6 bases from J, the junction kept 12 bases outside the gene matches. The germline V gene has CDR1 MNHEY and CDR2 SMNVEV (reference sequence). The CDR3 spans 15 residues. The CDR3 spells CASSRKMGSGDTQYF. CDR3 nucleotide sequence: TGTGCCAGCAGCCGAAAAATGGGTAGCGGGGATACGCAGTATTTT.

This clonotype was seen ten or more times. The rearrangement uses TRBV5-1 and TRBJ1-2; 7 bases map to TRBD1. Germline-derived CDR1 and CDR2 are SGHRS and YFSETQ. The length of the CDR3 is 15 residues. J gave up 5 bases and V 3 bases, and 10 bases lay outside the gene matches. CDR3 DNA sequence: TGCGCCAGCAGCTATGATGGACAGGTCCCATATGGCTACACCTTC. Encoded protein: CASSYDGQVPYGYTF. Together with reference TRBV5-1 and TRBJ1-2, the CDR3 gives the full variable domain: KAGVTQTPRYLIKTRGQQVTLSCSPISGHRSVSWYQQTPGQGLQFLFEYFSETQRNKGNFPGRFSGRQFSNSRSEMNVSTLELGDSALYLCASSYDGQVPYGYTFGSGTRLTVV.

Comment on this clonotype: This may be a read error, as it is one base from a much larger clone. V and J are TRBV12-3 or TRBV12-4 and TRBJ2-2; D may be TRBD1 or TRBD2 (5 bases each). The CDR3 spans 17 residues. CDR3 amino acids: CASSFDPGNYWAGDLFF. CDR3 bases: TGTGCCAGCAGTTTTGATCCGGGAAATTACTGGGCCGGGGACCTGTTTTTT.

The table lists this clonotype with a few counts. The chain uses TRBV12-3 or TRBV12-4 and TRBJ2-1; D gene unclear. The CDR3 contains 14 residues. Trimming removed 8 bases at V and 4 bases at J, with 15 bases between. CDR3 amino acids: CASSPSREYNEQFF. The CDR3 DNA reads as TGTGCCAGCTCCCCCTCCCGAGAATACAATGAGCAGTTCTTC.

This clonotype was counted at least ten times. This chain uses TRBV7-2 with TRBJ2-1, with D unclear. From germline, CDR1 is SGHTA and CDR2 FQGNSA. The length of the CDR3 is 13 residues. V was cut by 2 bases and J by 7 bases, with 9 bases left in between. The CDR3 DNA is TGTGCCAGCAGCTTATCTCTGATTAATGAGCAGTTCTTC. It translates to CASSLSLINEQFF.

This clonotype was counted many times. The chain carries TRBV18 and TRBJ1-1; D gene ambiguous. CDR3 length: 12 amino acids. CDR1 is KGHSH, CDR2 LQKENI, per germline. Deletions cut 4 bases from V and 8 bases from J, with 11 bases between. CDR3 DNA sequence: TGTGCCAGCTCACTCGGACGGTTCGAAGCTTTCTTT. Amino acid sequence: CASSLGRFEAFF.

With regard to this clonotype: A much larger clone is a single base away; this may be a read error. The chain combines TRBV20-1 with TRBJ2-3; tentative D call: TRBD1 (5 bases). This CDR3 has 15 amino acids. With 5 bases removed from V and 4 bases from J, the gap between germline ends came to 19 bases. From germline, CDR1 is DFQATT and CDR2 SNEGSKA (reference sequence). The CDR3 DNA follows: TGCAGTGCTCCTGGGGCGAAGCCTACGGCAGATACGCAGTATTTT. As protein: CSAPGAKPTADTQYF.

This clonotype was observed at least ten times. This sequence joins TRBV4-3 and TRBJ1-1; 7 bases agree with TRBD1. Germline trimming cut 0 bases from V and 6 bases from J; bases unmatched to any gene: 7. The CDR3 is made up of 15 amino acids. Germline loops: CDR1 LGHNA, CDR2 YSLEER. Written as DNA, the CDR3 is TGCGCCAGCAGCCAAGAAGAGGGGGCTTCGGCTGAAGCTTTCTTT. As protein: CASSQEEGASAEAFF.

The chain recombines TRBV7-9 with TRBJ1-4, with D possibly TRBD1 on 6 matching bases. The CDR3 runs to 16 residues. The ends were cut back, 8 bases at V and 8 bases at J, with 24 bases in the middle. Germline V gives CDR1 SEHNR, CDR2 FQNEAQ (reference sequence). The CDR3: CASCFSGGLDREKLFF. CDR3 nucleotide sequence: TGTGCCAGCTGTTTCAGCGGGGGGCTGGATCGGGAAAAACTGTTTTTT.

In its sample, this clonotype was seen many times. This chain links TRBV20-1 with TRBJ1-1; no clear D. This CDR3 has 13 residues. Germline V gives CDR1 DFQATT, CDR2 SNEGSKA (reference sequence). Trimming stripped 0 bases from V and 12 bases from J, with 17 bases between. In nucleotides, the CDR3 is TGCAGTGCTAGAGATCAAGGCCTCCGCTGGACTTTCTTT. Its protein is CSARDQGLRWTFF.

This chain uses TRBV20-1 with TRBJ2-7, with 7 nucleotides matching TRBD1. Per the germline V gene, CDR1 is DFQATT and CDR2 is SNEGSKA (reference sequence). The CDR3 has 13 amino acids. The V segment lost 5 bases and the J segment 2 bases; nucleotides outside the gene matches: 6. As DNA, the CDR3 is TGCAGTGCTCCCGGGACAGCAACCTACGAGCAGTACTTC. Protein product: CSAPGTATYEQYF.

As regards this clonotype: A clone one base away is much larger, so this may be a read error. The chain combines TRBV12-3 or TRBV12-4 with TRBJ1-1, with TRBD1 as a possible D gene (5 bases). V lost 8 bases and J lost 9, with 16 bases in between. The CDR3 loop spans 12 amino acids. CDR3 sequence: CASRPGSGQAFF. DNA for the CDR3: TGTGCCAGCCGCCCCGGATCAGGGCAAGCTTTCTTT.

This clonotype was found many times. V usage is TRBV5-1 and J usage is TRBJ2-1; tentatively, D is TRBD2 (6 bases). The germline gives CDR1 SGHRS, CDR2 YFSETQ. The CDR3 runs to 15 residues. Trimming took off 4 bases at V and 5 bases at J, with 16 bases between the two ends. The CDR3 sequence: CASSEGVGRNNEQFF. CDR3 coding DNA: TGCGCCAGCAGCGAGGGAGTCGGGAGAAACAATGAGCAGTTCTTC.

At least ten counts were recorded for this clonotype. This chain links TRBV7-2 with TRBJ1-2, with D maybe TRBD1 (6 bases). The V gene lost 5 bases and the J gene lost 8 bases, with 15 bases spanning the gap. Germline V CDR1 and CDR2: SGHTA, FQGNSA. This CDR3 region has 13 residues. The CDR3 reads CASSVTGRRGYTF. Here the CDR3 DNA reads TGTGCCAGCAGCGTCACAGGGAGACGGGGCTACACCTTC.

This clonotype has a count of ten or more. This sequence joins TRBV10-3 and TRBJ2-5; D unresolved. V was shortened by 5 bases and J by 5 bases, with 9 bases between the two germline ends. The germline V gene encodes CDR1 ENHRY and CDR2 SYGVKD. There are 12 residues in the CDR3. CDR3 in amino acids: CAISLRVETQYF. The CDR3 nucleotides read TGTGCCATCAGTCTAAGGGTGGAGACCCAGTACTTC.

This clonotype was recorded at least ten times. The chain uses TRBV7-9 and TRBJ2-7; TRBD1 matches 7 bases. The J segment lost 6 bases and the V segment lost 4 bases, leaving 18 bases of the junction unmatched. Looked up from germline, CDR1 is SEHNR and CDR2 is FQNEAQ (reference sequence). The CDR3 runs 17 residues. The CDR3 region is CASSSFGDRKGGFEQYF. CDR3 bases: TGTGCCAGCAGCTCCTTTGGGGACAGAAAGGGCGGGTTCGAGCAGTACTTC.

There are many counts of this clonotype. The chain joins TRBV6-2 or TRBV6-3 to TRBJ2-2; TRBD2 might be the D (5 bases). This CDR3 has 13 residues. V was trimmed by 8 bases and J by 4 bases, leaving 11 bases between them. CDR1 and CDR2 (germline): MNHEY, SVGEGT. The CDR3 spells CASRRGSTGELFF. As DNA, the CDR3 is TGTGCCAGCCGGAGAGGGAGCACCGGGGAGCTGTTTTTT.

This clonotype was detected many times. The rearrangement links TRBV24-1 to TRBJ2-2; D could derive from TRBD1 or TRBD2 (5 bases each). CDR1 and CDR2 from the germline V gene are KGHDR and SFDVKD. The V and J ends lost 4 bases and 2 bases respectively, with 16 bases between them. CDR3 length: 17 residues. DNA of the CDR3: TGTGCCACCAGTGACCCCGGGACCCTACTCAACACCGGGGAGCTGTTTTTT. Its translation: CATSDPGTLLNTGELFF.

At least ten counts were recorded for this clonotype. This chain connects TRBV28 to TRBJ2-5; D not certain. CDR1 and CDR2 (germline): MDHEN, SYDVKM. This CDR3 spans 15 amino acids. The V gene lost 5 bases and the J gene lost 9 bases, with 22 bases spanning the gap. The CDR3 reads CASSPPGSGLTAQYF. The CDR3 nucleotides read TGTGCCAGCAGTCCCCCCGGTTCCGGGTTAACGGCCCAGTACTTC.

In this sample, this clonotype turned up many times. V is TRBV29-1 and J is TRBJ2-1; no reliable D call. Trimming shortened V by 3 bases and J by 4 bases, and 7 bases separated the two germline ends. This CDR3 region has 12 residues. Germline-derived CDR1 and CDR2 are SQVTM and ANQGSEA. The CDR3 loop is CSVETEYNEQFF. The CDR3 region has the DNA TGCAGCGTTGAGACGGAATACAATGAGCAGTTCTTC.

This clonotype has ten or more counts. The genes are TRBV20-1 and TRBJ1-5, with 8 bases that match TRBD1. J was trimmed by 0 bases and V by 7 bases; bases with no gene match: 5. Germline-derived CDR1 and CDR2 are DFQATT and SNEGSKA (reference sequence). The CDR3 runs to 14 residues. This CDR3 is CSGRQGPSNQPQHF. Written as DNA, the CDR3 is TGCAGTGGAAGACAGGGGCCTAGCAATCAGCCCCAGCATTTT.

This clonotype was counted only a few times. The rearrangement links TRBV7-2 to TRBJ2-5, with 9 nucleotides matching TRBD2. With 1 base clipped from V and 5 bases from J, the junction kept 8 bases outside the gene matches. In germline, CDR1 is SGHTA, CDR2 FQGNSA. The CDR3 consists of 16 residues. The CDR3 nucleotides are TGTGCCAGCAGCTTAGGGCTAGCGGGGCCTTGGGAGACCCAGTACTTC. It translates to CASSLGLAGPWETQYF.

This clonotype was observed many times. The chain has TRBV6-1 and TRBJ2-1; D is uncertain. CDR1 MNHNS and CDR2 SASEGT come from the germline V gene. V was cut by 7 bases and J by 0 bases, with 13 bases left in between. CDR3 length: 15 amino acids. The CDR3 bases are TGTGCCAGCACCAAAACAAAGAGCTCCTACAATGAGCAGTTCTTC. Residues: CASTKTKSSYNEQFF.

This clonotype was recorded at least ten times. The chain couples TRBV3-1 to TRBJ2-5; the match to TRBD2 covers 12 bases. V was pared by 0 bases and J by 4 bases, with 3 bases of the junction left unmatched. CDR3 size: 16 residues. Germline CDR1 reads LGHDT; CDR2 reads YNNKEL (reference sequence). This CDR3 reads CASSQDASGRGETQYF. Here the CDR3 DNA reads TGTGCCAGCAGCCAAGACGCTAGCGGGAGGGGAGAGACCCAGTACTTC.

As for this clonotype: A read error is possible here, since a much larger clone lies one base away. The chain joins TRBV6-1 to TRBJ1-1; a weak D match, TRBD1 (6 bases). The V end was cut by 4 bases, the J end by 3 bases, with 21 bases between. Germline CDR1 and CDR2: MNHNS and SASEGT. CDR3 length: 17 residues. The CDR3 DNA sequence: TGTGCCAGCAGTGGGGCTTTCATCTCCAGGGGTTACACTGAAGCTTTCTTT. Translation: CASSGAFISRGYTEAFF.

Many counts were recorded for this clonotype. This rearrangement joins TRBV9 to TRBJ2-2; possible D gene TRBD2, 6 bases. Trimming took off 2 bases at V and 3 bases at J, with 11 bases between the two ends. This CDR3 contains 15 residues. CDR1 and CDR2 from the germline V gene are SGDLS and YYNGEE. The CDR3 loop is CASSVTGVYTGELFF. The CDR3 bases are TGTGCCAGCAGCGTCACGGGAGTCTACACCGGGGAGCTGTTTTTT.

This clonotype was recorded many times. The V and J genes are TRBV28 and TRBJ1-5, with a possible D match to TRBD1 (5 bases). Looked up from germline, CDR1 is MDHEN and CDR2 is SYDVKM. V was clipped by 8 bases and J by 3 bases, with 23 bases between them. This CDR3 has 17 residues. In nucleotides, the CDR3 is TGTGCCAGCGGATTATGGGGCATGGAGGCGATCAATCAGCCCCAGCATTTT. Encoded protein: CASGLWGMEAINQPQHF.